The 22 T cell receptor beta chains given below trace back to one sample, sequenced in a study of cytomegalovirus exposure and HLA in healthy donors. Amplification used 60 Vbeta primers and 13 Jbeta primers. Data came from immunoSEQ multiplex PCR; TCRdb stores just in-frame clones and leaves some out. Recorded for this sample: about 110,000 clones. Sequences were obtained from PBMCs. The source of these receptors is a man aged 35-49 years in good health and CMV-seropositive.

J is TRBJ1-1 and V is TRBV7-8, with D maybe TRBD1 (6 bases). This CDR3 comprises 15 residues. V lost 1 base, J lost 2 bases, and 11 bases lay in between. Germline V CDR1 and CDR2: SGHVS, FQNEAQ. This CDR3 is CASSLGGRGNTEAFF. The CDR3 DNA reads as TGTGCCAGCAGCTTAGGGGGCAGGGGAAACACTGAAGCTTTCTTT. Full variable domain (outside the CDR3, taken from reference TRBV7-8 and TRBJ1-1): GAGVSQSPRYKVAKRGQDVALRCDPISGHVSLFWYQQALGQGPEFLTYFQNEAQLDKSGLPSDRFFAERPEGSVSTLKIQRTQQEDSAVYLCASSLGGRGNTEAFFGQGTRLTVV.

The chain carries TRBV9 and TRBJ2-7; 8 nucleotides align to TRBD1. Germline assignment: CDR1 SGDLS and CDR2 YYNGEE. V was clipped by 4 bases and J by 2 bases; unmatched bases: 5. CDR3 size: 14 residues. CDR3 nucleotide sequence: TGTGCCAGCAGCCCCCGGGACAGGACCTACGAGCAGTACTTC. Protein: CASSPRDRTYEQYF.

J is TRBJ2-5 and V is TRBV5-1; 9 bases are shared with TRBD2. This CDR3 has 13 residues. Germline CDR1 is SGHRS and CDR2 is YFSETQ. Germline trimming cut 5 bases from V and 5 bases from J; bases unmatched to any gene: 4. CDR3 nucleotide sequence: TGCGCCAGCAGGGTAGCGGGAGTGGAGACCCAGTACTTC. It yields the protein CASRVAGVETQYF.

The V call is TRBV18, the J call TRBJ2-5; 12 bases fit TRBD2. From germline, CDR1 is KGHSH and CDR2 LQKENI. This CDR3 spans 17 amino acids. The J segment lost 2 bases and the V segment lost 6 bases, leaving 10 bases of the junction unmatched. CDR3 nucleotides: TGTGCCAGCTCGAAGACTAGCGGGAGACTCCCTCAAGAGACCCAGTACTTC. It translates to CASSKTSGRLPQETQYF.

The CDR3 DNA reads TGTGCCACCAGCAGAGATGAGGGTGGGTCCTACGAGCAGTACTTC. It is translated as CATSRDEGGSYEQYF. The gene calls are TRBV15 and TRBJ2-7; a possible D gene is TRBD2 (5 bases). CDR1 LNHNV and CDR2 YYDKDF come from the germline V gene (reference sequence). The CDR3 is 15 residues long. Between the trimmed V and J ends, which lost 0 bases and 1 base, there was a span of 10 bases.

The chain uses TRBV28 and TRBJ2-1; 7 bases map to TRBD1. V dropped 5 bases and J dropped 3; count of bases not matched to a gene: 4. The CDR3 length is 14 residues. The germline V gene encodes CDR1 MDHEN and CDR2 SYDVKM. For the CDR3, the DNA is TGTGCCAGCAGTAGGACAGGCGGCTACAATGAGCAGTTCTTC. This sequence encodes CASSRTGGYNEQFF.

The J gene is TRBJ2-1, the V gene TRBV14; tentatively, D is TRBD1 (5 bases). The CDR3 loop spans 14 amino acids. Germline CDR1 SGHDN, CDR2 FVKESK. V gave up 1 base and J gave up 7 bases, with 11 bases separating them. For the CDR3, the DNA is TGTGCCAGCAGCCAAGTGGCCAGGGATAATGAGCAGTTCTTC. Encoded protein: CASSQVARDNEQFF.

The chain joins TRBV29-1 to TRBJ1-1; D remains unclear. Trimming took 3 bases from V and 4 from J, leaving 12 bases between them. This CDR3 region has 13 residues. Germline V gene sequence: CDR1 SQVTM, CDR2 ANQGSEA. The CDR3 is CSVEAQEGTEAFF. DNA for the CDR3: TGCAGCGTTGAGGCGCAGGAGGGCACTGAAGCTTTCTTT.

V is TRBV4-3 and J is TRBJ2-5; D gene uncertain. TRBJ2-7 matches the DNA end more closely, so the J call is doubtful. The CDR3 runs to 14 residues. In germline, CDR1 is LGHNA, CDR2 YSLEER. CDR3: CASSQDLRASEQYF. In nucleotides, the CDR3 is TGCGCCAGCAGCCAAGATCTCCGCGCGTCCGAGCAGTACTTC.

The chain is built from TRBV7-2 and TRBJ2-4, with 11 bases aligning to TRBD2. CDR1 SGHTA and CDR2 FQGNSA come from the germline V gene. The CDR3 spans 20 residues. Unmatched junction bases numbered 10, after V lost 0 bases and J lost 0 bases. The CDR3 here is CASSLASAVAGGIAKNIQYF. CDR3 in DNA: TGTGCCAGCAGCTTAGCCTCGGCCGTAGCGGGGGGGATAGCCAAAAACATTCAGTACTTC.

The chain combines TRBV28 with TRBJ2-5, with TRBD2 as a possible D gene (5 bases). In germline, CDR1 is MDHEN, CDR2 SYDVKM. V was clipped by 8 bases and J by 2 bases, with 15 bases between them. The length of the CDR3 is 14 residues. CDR3 region: CASGDGIRQETQYF. The CDR3 region has the DNA TGTGCCAGCGGCGACGGGATACGGCAAGAGACCCAGTACTTC.

The gene calls are TRBV6-5 and TRBJ2-5; no firm D call. CDR1 is MNHEY, CDR2 SVGAGI, per germline. V lost 7 bases and J 4 bases, leaving 16 bases between the germline ends. This CDR3 spans 14 amino acids. The CDR3 spells CASTKRNGRETQYF. CDR3 in DNA: TGTGCCAGCACCAAGCGAAACGGCCGAGAGACCCAGTACTTC.

The J gene is TRBJ1-1, the V gene TRBV6-5; D not resolved. Trimming cost V 8 bases and J 0 bases, with 7 bases left between them. Germline-derived CDR1 and CDR2 are MNHEY and SVGAGI. The CDR3 consists of 12 residues. CDR3 sequence (DNA): TGTGCCAGCCGTGGAGTGAACACTGAAGCTTTCTTT. Its translation: CASRGVNTEAFF.

The gene calls are TRBV19 and TRBJ2-7, with D perhaps matching TRBD2 (5 bases). Germline values: CDR1 LNHDA, CDR2 SQIVND (reference sequence). There are 14 residues in the CDR3. V was trimmed by 3 bases and J by 5 bases, leaving 14 bases between them. The CDR3 here is CASSIRTGGNEQYF. CDR3 nucleotide sequence: TGTGCCAGTAGTATTAGGACTGGTGGGAACGAGCAGTACTTC.

This chain links TRBV7-2 with TRBJ1-1, with a tentative D call TRBD1 (5 bases). This CDR3 contains 15 residues. Trimming took off 0 bases at V and 6 bases at J, with 14 bases between the two ends. Per germline, CDR1 SGHTA and CDR2 FQGNSA. The CDR3 region is CASSLARGGSAEAFF. CDR3 in DNA: TGTGCCAGCAGCTTAGCGCGGGGGGGTTCCGCTGAAGCTTTCTTT.

The V call is TRBV10-3, the J call TRBJ2-2; 7 bases are shared with TRBD1. In germline, CDR1 is ENHRY, CDR2 SYGVKD. J was trimmed by 6 bases and V by 6 bases; bases with no gene match: 13. CDR3 length: 16 residues. The DNA of the CDR3 is TGTGCCATCAGCTTGACCGGGACAGAAAGGTCCGGGGAGCTGTTTTTT. Residues: CAISLTGTERSGELFF.

The genes are TRBV5-1 and TRBJ2-7; D gene unclear. Trimming pared 1 base from V and 0 bases from J, leaving 5 bases between. The germline V gene encodes CDR1 SGHRS and CDR2 YFSETQ. This CDR3 is built from 13 residues. The CDR3 coding sequence is TGCGCCAGCAGCTTGTCTAGCTCCTACGAGCAGTACTTC. Its translation is CASSLSSSYEQYF.

This chain uses TRBV10-3 with TRBJ2-7; 7 positions match TRBD1. The CDR3 has 14 amino acids. Germline CDR1 ENHRY, CDR2 SYGVKD. The V segment lost 4 bases and the J segment 2 bases; nucleotides outside the gene matches: 5. CDR3 loop: CAISATGVPYEQYF. Written as DNA, the CDR3 is TGTGCCATCAGTGCCACAGGGGTCCCCTACGAGCAGTACTTC.

The rearrangement joins TRBV10-3 to TRBJ2-4; D unresolved. The ends were cut back, 0 bases at V and 3 bases at J, with 3 bases in the middle. CDR3 size: 13 residues. Germline CDR1 is ENHRY and CDR2 is SYGVKD. The DNA of the CDR3 is TGTGCCATCAGTGAGTCGTACAAAAACATTCAGTACTTC. As protein: CAISESYKNIQYF.

This chain connects TRBV12-5 to TRBJ2-7, with 9 bases fitting TRBD1. V gave up 5 bases and J gave up 3 bases; unmatched junction bases: 8. The CDR3 has 15 residues. Per the germline V gene, CDR1 is LGHNT and CDR2 is FRNRAP. The CDR3 sequence: CASGPGTGSFYEQYF. CDR3 coding DNA: TGTGCTAGTGGTCCTGGGACAGGGTCCTTCTACGAGCAGTACTTC.

The chain carries TRBV29-1 and TRBJ1-1, with D maybe TRBD1 (5 bases). Trimming removed 7 bases from V and 1 base from J, with 13 bases in between. This CDR3 contains 13 residues. Germline V gives CDR1 SQVTM, CDR2 ANQGSEA. CDR3 sequence (DNA): TGCAGCGCTTCTCCCAGGGAGAACACTGAAGCTTTCTTT. Translated: CSASPRENTEAFF.

This chain links TRBV6-6 with TRBJ2-3; 7 nucleotides agree with TRBD1. V gave up 6 bases and J gave up 1 base; unmatched junction bases: 4. Germline-derived CDR1 and CDR2 are MNHNY and SVGAGI (reference sequence). This CDR3 has 14 residues. CDR3: CASSRGQRTDTQYF. Written as DNA, the CDR3 is TGTGCCAGCAGCCGGGGACAGCGCACAGATACGCAGTATTTT.